This T cell receptor beta chain originates from a study of T-cell memory formation after mild COVID-19. Points from the study as a whole: The pre-infection memory compartment contained some responding clones, suggesting cross-reactive memory joined.

The 5'RACE method, run with constant-segment primers, produced TCR alpha and TCR beta cDNA libraries (carrying sample barcodes and UMIs). TCRdb called the 5' RACE reads again in MiXCR, with one record for every CDR3 protein. The sample carries fewer than 650,000 distinct CDR3 sequences, less than 25% recorded once. The CDR3 sequence is 15 residues long. Trimming removed 3 bases from V and 0 bases from J, with 12 bases in between. CDR1 is SEHNR and CDR2 is FQNEAQ in the germline V gene (reference sequence). This clonotype was recorded a few times. Its target is unknown. The specimen was PBMCs or a T cell subset sorted from them (not recorded which). The rearrangement links TRBV7-9 to TRBJ2-7; no definite D call. The clonotype was recovered from an adult woman who had mild COVID-19 (a few samples of this study predate the infection). Cell type and time point are not known. The DNA of the CDR3 is TGTGCCAGCAGCTTCGTTTACGAATTCTCCTACGAGCAGTACTTC. This encodes CASSFVYEFSYEQYF.